This T cell receptor beta chain was recovered during a study of T cells in Graves' hyperthyroidism and ophthalmopathy. Study-wide context: It was at initial diagnosis, before any treatment, that peripheral blood was collected.

Ten or more counts support this clonotype. No antigen is known for it. The authors deemed Graves' hyperthyroidism stable absent ophthalmopathy progression within 18 months. Study conclusions and caveats: In the analysis, a 13 V-J model separated ophthalmopathy from stable hyperthyroidism.

RNA transcripts provided the source from which TCR beta CDR3 regions were amplified. First-round RT-PCR with HTBI primers amplified the TCR CDR3 region. TCRdb re-called the multiplex PCR reads through MiXCR, storing one row per CDR3 protein. The sample lists about 420,000 distinct CDR3 sequences; about an eighth were seen once. The CDR3 consists of 14 residues. Trimming cost V 2 bases and J 10 bases, with 14 bases left between them. The germline CDR1 and CDR2 sequences are MDHEN and SYDVKM. The chain joins TRBV28 to TRBJ1-4; D possibly corresponds to TRBD1 (5 bases). This sequence originates from a woman aged 18-30 years with Graves' hyperthyroidism. Sequencing input: blood. The CDR3 sequence is CASSLPGDERKLFF. CDR3 in DNA: TGTGCCAGCAGTTTACCGGGGGACGAGAGAAAACTGTTTTTT. Together with reference TRBV28 and TRBJ1-4, the CDR3 gives the full variable domain: DVKVTQSSRYLVKRTGEKVFLECVQDMDHENMFWYRQDPGLGLRLIYFSYDVKMKEKGDIPEGYSVSREKKERFSLILESASTNQTSMYLCASSLPGDERKLFFGSGTQLSVL.